The 19 T cell receptor beta chains below all came from one sample that was sequenced in a study of regulatory T cells in long-lasting Graves disease. The time point denotes: newly diagnosed GD, antithyroid drugs for less than 3 months. PBMCs were the source of the RNA used for TCR sequencing. Libraries of TCR beta came from iRepertoire HTBI primers plus Arm-PCR of CDR3 regions. TCRdb fed the multiplex PCR reads into MiXCR, producing one record per CDR3 protein. Seen here are hundreds of thousands of distinct CDR3 sequences, 15% to 20% observed once, and the top ten hold less than 35%. These sequences were also reported in another study, on T cells in Graves' hyperthyroidism and ophthalmopathy.

Here the sequenced sample was peripheral blood mononuclear cells (PBMCs), taken at new diagnosis, from a patient treated with antithyroid drugs. The origin of the receptors is a man aged 35-49 years with Graves disease.

The table lists this clonotype with a count of one. This chain joins TRBV2 and TRBJ2-5, with D perhaps matching TRBD1 or TRBD2 (5 bases each). CDR1 is SNHLY and CDR2 is FYNNEI in the germline V gene. Deletions cut 0 bases from V and 1 base from J, with 9 bases between. This CDR3 region has 15 residues. As DNA, the CDR3 is TGTGCCAGCAGTGAAGCGCGAGGGGTCCAAGAGACCCAGTACTTC. Translating it yields CASSEARGVQETQYF. Based on the CDR3 plus reference TRBV2 and TRBJ2-5, the full variable domain is EPEVTQTPSHQVTQMGQEVILRCVPISNHLYFYWYRQILGQKVEFLVSFYNNEISEKSEIFDDQFSVERPDGSNFTLKIRSTKLEDSAMYFCASSEARGVQETQYFGPGTRLLVL.

This clonotype was found a few times. This chain joins TRBV4-3 and TRBJ2-5; D ambiguous. The CDR3 runs to 14 residues. From germline, CDR1 is LGHNA and CDR2 YSLEER. V lost 0 bases and J lost 4, with 9 bases in between. CDR3 nucleotides: TGCGCCAGCAGCCAAGAGAGGTTTGGAGAGACCCAGTACTTC. This encodes CASSQERFGETQYF.

In its sample, this clonotype was seen a few times. The rearrangement joins TRBV19 to TRBJ1-5; D may be TRBD1 (5 bases). V lost 0 bases and J lost 6, with 21 bases in between. This CDR3 comprises 18 residues. Per germline, CDR1 LNHDA and CDR2 SQIVND (reference sequence). The CDR3 DNA sequence: TGTGCCAGTAGTATAGACAAGCTTGGAGGGGATCTCAGTCAGCCCCAGCATTTT. Amino acids: CASSIDKLGGDLSQPQHF.

This clonotype was counted many times. This chain uses TRBV28 with TRBJ1-1; 12 bases match TRBD1. Germline values: CDR1 MDHEN, CDR2 SYDVKM. CDR3 length: 16 residues. V gave up 6 bases and J gave up 7 bases; unmatched junction bases: 12. CDR3 sequence: CASSSPAGTGGIEAFF. CDR3 in DNA: TGTGCCAGCAGCTCCCCCGCCGGGACAGGGGGCATTGAAGCTTTCTTT.

This clonotype showed up many times. The gene calls are TRBV3-1 and TRBJ2-3, with 9 positions matching TRBD1. This CDR3 has 16 residues. The germline gives CDR1 LGHDT, CDR2 YNNKEL (reference sequence). Germline trimming cut 4 bases from V and 5 bases from J; bases unmatched to any gene: 10. The CDR3 bases are TGTGCCAGCAGCCTACACGGCGGACAGGGGTTAGATACGCAGTATTTT. This sequence encodes CASSLHGGQGLDTQYF.

This clonotype has ten or more counts. This chain uses TRBV2 with TRBJ1-4, with D possibly matching TRBD1 (5 bases). The CDR3 covers 12 residues. V lost 6 bases and J 11 bases, leaving 13 bases between the germline ends. Per germline, CDR1 SNHLY and CDR2 FYNNEI. Here the CDR3 reads CASRDRDGKLFF. The CDR3 DNA reads TGTGCCAGCAGAGACCGGGACGGTAAACTGTTTTTT.

This clonotype was recorded a few times. This rearrangement joins TRBV27 to TRBJ2-3, with a possible D match to TRBD2 (6 bases). Germline values: CDR1 MNHEY, CDR2 SMNVEV (reference sequence). The V end lost 3 bases, the J end lost 6 bases, and 13 bases lay between the germline ends. This CDR3 is 14 amino acids long. The CDR3 sequence: CASSFLGGGDTQYF. The CDR3 nucleotides are TGTGCCAGCAGTTTCCTCGGGGGTGGGGATACGCAGTATTTT.

The table lists this clonotype with a few counts. V and J are TRBV6-5 and TRBJ1-2; 10 positions agree with TRBD1. Germline V gives CDR1 MNHEY, CDR2 SVGAGI. The CDR3 consists of 15 residues. The J segment lost 8 bases and the V segment lost 2 bases, leaving 8 bases of the junction unmatched. This CDR3 is CASSYEWDRGGGYTF. The CDR3, as DNA: TGTGCCAGCAGTTACGAGTGGGACAGGGGTGGCGGCTACACCTTC.

Only a few counts were recorded for this clonotype. This chain connects TRBV5-1 to TRBJ2-5; tentatively, D is TRBD1 (5 bases). Trimming shortened V by 0 bases and J by 5 bases, and 17 bases separated the two germline ends. Germline CDR1 reads SGHRS; CDR2 reads YFSETQ. The CDR3 consists of 16 residues. The CDR3 loop is CASSLEYRLAGETQYF. The CDR3 DNA reads TGCGCCAGCAGCTTGGAATACAGGTTGGCAGGGGAGACCCAGTACTTC.

The chain carries TRBV6-1 and TRBJ2-7; either TRBD1 or TRBD2 may supply D (5 bases each). Germline-derived CDR1 and CDR2 are MNHNS and SASEGT. The V end was cut by 5 bases, the J end by 2 bases, with 28 bases between. The CDR3 is 19 amino acids. The CDR3 DNA follows: TGTGCCAGCAGTCCAAGGGTTGGTTTGGTCGGGACCCAGACCTACGAGCAGTACTTC. Protein: CASSPRVGLVGTQTYEQYF.

This clonotype has a count of ten or more. The J gene is TRBJ2-7, the V gene TRBV28, with D unresolved. There are 15 residues in the CDR3. Germline CDR1 reads MDHEN; CDR2 reads SYDVKM. The V end was cut by 5 bases, the J end by 6 bases, with 20 bases between. CDR3 amino acids: CASSPVTPPRIEQYF. CDR3 nucleotide sequence: TGTGCCAGCAGTCCCGTGACACCGCCGAGGATCGAGCAGTACTTC.

At least ten counts were recorded for this clonotype. This rearrangement joins TRBV3-1 to TRBJ2-7; 12 bases line up with TRBD2. The CDR3 covers 15 residues. Germline V lookup: CDR1 LGHDT, CDR2 YNNKEL (reference sequence). With 3 bases clipped from V and 7 bases from J, the junction kept 7 bases outside the gene matches. The CDR3 loop reads CASSHRTSGVREQYF. The CDR3 DNA follows: TGTGCCAGCAGCCACCGGACTAGCGGGGTAAGAGAGCAGTACTTC.

This clonotype was detected many times. This chain uses TRBV18 with TRBJ2-7, with a possible D match to TRBD1 (7 bases). CDR3 length equals 14 residues. V was cut by 1 base and J by 4 bases, with 11 bases left in between. Germline CDR1 KGHSH, CDR2 LQKENI. CDR3 in DNA: TGTGCCAGCTCACCACTCAGGGGGAGGTACGAGCAGTACTTC. It yields the protein CASSPLRGRYEQYF.

This clonotype was seen at least ten times. The chain is built from TRBV20-1 and TRBJ2-3, with D unresolved. V was shortened by 6 bases and J by 0 bases, with 7 bases between the two germline ends. Germline values: CDR1 DFQATT, CDR2 SNEGSKA (reference sequence). The CDR3 consists of 12 residues. CDR3 sequence reads: CSARLSTDTQYF. CDR3 nucleotide sequence: TGCAGTGCACGCTTGAGCACAGATACGCAGTATTTT.

V gene TRBV7-3 combines with J gene TRBJ2-7; a weak D match, TRBD2 (5 bases). CDR1 and CDR2 (germline): SGHTA, FQGTGA. V lost 5 bases and J lost 5, with 19 bases in between. This CDR3 has 15 amino acids. The CDR3 here is CASSPGGVEENEQYF. CDR3 DNA: TGTGCCAGCAGCCCAGGTGGGGTGGAGGAGAACGAGCAGTACTTC.

This clonotype has a count of ten or more. The DNA for the CDR3 is TGTGCCAGCAGGGGGGACAGGGTAACAGATACGCAGTATTTT. This encodes CASRGDRVTDTQYF. The rearrangement uses TRBV2 and TRBJ2-3; 9 bases are shared with TRBD1. The CDR3 contains 14 residues. V was pared by 6 bases and J by 3 bases, with 4 bases of the junction left unmatched. CDR1 is SNHLY and CDR2 is FYNNEI in the germline V gene.

The CDR3 sequence is CASSQGLGDTQYF. The CDR3 bases are TGCGCCAGCAGCCAGGGTTTGGGAGATACGCAGTATTTT. The V gene is TRBV4-1, the J gene TRBJ2-3; unclear D gene. Trimming cost V 3 bases and J 5 bases, with 9 bases left between them. Germline V gene data show CDR1 as MGHRA and CDR2 as YSYEKL. The length of the CDR3 is 13 residues.

This chain links TRBV7-6 with TRBJ2-1; the match to TRBD2 covers 11 bases. Germline loops: CDR1 SGHVS, CDR2 FNYEAQ. The CDR3 length is 15 residues. V lost 4 bases, J lost 4 bases, and 3 bases stayed unmatched. DNA of the CDR3: TGTGCCAGCAGCTCCCCTAGCGGGGGGTACAATGAGCAGTTCTTC. Protein sequence: CASSSPSGGYNEQFF.

The V call is TRBV5-1, the J call TRBJ1-1, with D unclear. The CDR3 covers 13 residues. The germline gives CDR1 SGHRS, CDR2 YFSETQ. V was cut by 4 bases and J by 5 bases, with 12 bases left in between. The CDR3, as DNA: TGCGCCAGCAGCGAGGGTATGGAGACTGAAGCTTTCTTT. Protein: CASSEGMETEAFF.